These 9 T cell receptor beta chains share one sample of origin, sequenced in a study of T cell responses to AZD1222 COVID-19 vaccine. Using immunoSEQ multiplex PCR, the repertoire was profiled, and TCRdb retains in-frame clones only, with some absent. The data hold 100,000 to 150,000 clones, with 75% to 95% observed a single time. The specimen was peripheral blood, collected 28 days after the second AZD1222 dose. These receptors were taken from an adult who received the AZD1222 COVID-19 vaccine.

The V gene is TRBV2, the J gene TRBJ1-1; TRBD1 aligns across 7 bases. The CDR3 is 13 residues long. The germline CDR1 and CDR2 sequences are SNHLY and FYNNEI. This CDR3 reads CPEVEGARDEAFF. The DNA of the CDR3 is TGTCCCGAGGTTGAGGGGGCTAGAGATGAAGCTTTCTTT.

The chain has TRBV7-2 and TRBJ1-3; D uncertain. The CDR3 covers 17 residues. Germline lookup yields CDR1 SGHTA and CDR2 FQGNSA. Trimming took 0 bases from V and 2 from J, leaving 14 bases between them. This CDR3 is CASSLASPVGPGNTIYF. CDR3 bases: TGTGCCAGCAGCTTAGCGTCGCCGGTTGGACCTGGAAACACCATATATTTT.

This chain uses TRBV2 with TRBJ1-2; maybe TRBD1 (5 bases). The CDR3 contains 14 residues. CDR1 and CDR2 (germline): SNHLY, FYNNEI. The germline V and J ends were trimmed by 0 bases and 8 bases, with 13 bases remaining between them. CDR3: CASSEASRVGGYTF. The DNA for the CDR3 is TGTGCCAGCAGTGAAGCTAGCAGGGTTGGCGGCTACACCTTC.

The chain recombines TRBV30 with TRBJ1-2, with 11 nucleotides matching TRBD1. CDR3 length: 16 residues. Germline CDR1 reads GTSNPN; CDR2 reads SVGIG (reference sequence). Unmatched junction bases numbered 14, after V lost 3 bases and J lost 8 bases. The CDR3 spells CAWREAGTGGAGGYTF. As DNA, the CDR3 is TGTGCCTGGAGGGAGGCCGGGACAGGGGGGGCCGGAGGCTACACCTTC.

In this sample, this clone turned up once. The chain recombines TRBV7-6 with TRBJ1-1, with D perhaps matching TRBD1 (5 bases). CDR1 and CDR2 from the germline V gene are SGHVS and FNYEAQ. The CDR3 is 15 amino acids. Trimming removed 5 bases from V and 4 bases from J, with 17 bases in between. The DNA for the CDR3 is TGTGCCAGCAGCCCACCGGGACCCGCGGGCACTGAAGCTTTCTTT. It codes for CASSPPGPAGTEAFF.

There are a few counts of this clone. The genes are TRBV7-9 and TRBJ2-5, with 10 bases lining up with TRBD2. Looked up from germline, CDR1 is SEHNR and CDR2 is FQNEAQ (reference sequence). This CDR3 contains 15 residues. The V segment lost 4 bases and the J segment 2 bases; nucleotides outside the gene matches: 4. As DNA, the CDR3 is TGTGCCAGCAGCTCCTGGACTAGCGGTCAAGAGACCCAGTACTTC. Its protein product is CASSSWTSGQETQYF. The complete variable domain, with remaining parts taken from reference TRBV7-9 and TRBJ2-5, reads DTGVSQNPRHKITKRGQNVTFRCDPISEHNRLYWYRQTLGQGPEFLTYFQNEAQLEKSRLLSDRFSAERPKGSFSTLEIQRTEQGDSAMYLCASSSWTSGQETQYFGPGTRLLVL.

The V and J genes are TRBV7-9 and TRBJ1-5; D ambiguous. The CDR3 sequence is 15 residues long. Germline V lookup: CDR1 SEHNR, CDR2 FQNEAQ (reference sequence). The germline V and J ends were trimmed by 1 base and 2 bases, with 9 bases remaining between them. The CDR3 sequence: CASSLDGFGNQPQHF. CDR3 bases: TGTGCCAGCAGCTTAGACGGCTTTGGCAATCAGCCCCAGCATTTT.

This chain links TRBV11-3 with TRBJ2-7, with D tentatively TRBD1 (6 bases). Germline V gene lookup returns CDR1 SGHNT and CDR2 YENEEA. CDR3 length: 12 amino acids. V lost 5 bases, J lost 4 bases, and 9 bases lay in between. The CDR3 nucleotides are TGTGCCAGCAGCATCAGGGGTTACGAGCAGTACGTC. Translation: CASSIRGYEQYV.

A single count supports this clone. This chain uses TRBV5-1 with TRBJ2-3, with D maybe TRBD1 (5 bases). Per germline, CDR1 SGHRS and CDR2 YFSETQ. Between the trimmed V and J ends, which lost 3 bases and 8 bases, there was a span of 16 bases. The CDR3 contains 14 residues. CDR3 sequence: CASSSRLFGATQYF. CDR3 in DNA: TGCGCCAGCAGCTCAAGACTGTTTGGGGCTACGCAGTATTTT.